The sequence of this TCR beta chain was determined in a study of OX40 agonist ivuxolimab in advanced cancers. Background on the study: Ivuxolimab was delivered to patients intravenously every 2 weeks at doses spanning 0.01 to 10 mg/kg.

The assay was immunoSEQ multiplex PCR, and TCRdb's table has in-frame clones only and misses some. Of just over 90,000 clones listed, roughly 94% were seen once; the top ten hold 2% to 3%. V shed 5 bases and J 4 bases; nucleotides not matched to a gene: 11. Germline-derived CDR1 and CDR2 are SNHLY and FYNNEI. This CDR3 contains 17 residues. Samples were taken at baseline and on day 1 of cycles 4 and 7. This TCR derives from an adult with an advanced solid tumor such as melanoma, head and neck, liver or kidney cancer. The sequencing here drew on CD4+ or CD8+ T cells sorted from blood, taken in a trial of the OX40 agonist ivuxolimab. The chain uses TRBV2 and TRBJ1-5, with 10 bases matching TRBD1. The CDR3 reads CASSLPGQGFSNQPQHF. The CDR3 bases are TGTGCCAGCAGTCTACCGGGACAGGGGTTCTCAAATCAGCCCCAGCATTTT.